Listed here is a single T cell receptor beta chain. Antigen specificity is unknown. The junction does not match germline at one end; this may be a read error. This sample was included in a study of T cells in Graves' hyperthyroidism and ophthalmopathy. Whole-study findings and limits: Ophthalmopathy and stable hyperthyroidism were separated by a 13 V-J model. Appearing also in blood were most of the thyroid clonotypes expanded above 0.001.

The CDR3 has 16 residues. CDR1 is MNHEY, CDR2 SMNVEV, per germline (reference sequence). Authors of the study amplified TCR beta CDR3 regions from RNA transcripts. The HTBI primer set served for first-round RT-PCR of the TCR CDR3. In TCRdb, the multiplex PCR reads were re-called with MiXCR into one record per CDR3 protein. The sample has some 690,000 distinct CDR3 sequences, roughly 17% seen once; the top ten hold about a sixth. The TCR originated in a man over 45 with Graves' hyperthyroidism. The sequenced sample was blood. The rearrangement joins TRBV27 to TRBJ2-3, with D perhaps being TRBD1 or TRBD2 (5 bases each). As DNA, the CDR3 is TGTGCCAACAGTGCCTATTCGGGACCGAACCTAGATACGCAGTATTTT. Translation: CANSAYSGPNLDTQYF.